Following are 8 T cell receptor beta chains from one sample sequenced in a study of blood T cells in healthy people across ages. Primers used in a second PCR of roughly 6 to 11 cycles were a sample-barcoded 5' primer and a J-beta primer mix. TCRdb independently ran MiXCR on the 5' RACE reads; one entry per CDR3 protein. The table lists about 1.7 million distinct CDR3 sequences, over 25% of them singletons. Sequenced material: blood. Receptor source: a woman under 40 in good health.

The chain couples TRBV14 to TRBJ2-1; D gene uncertain. CDR1 and CDR2 from the germline V gene are SGHDN and FVKESK. This CDR3 is 13 amino acids long. Trimming shortened V by 4 bases and J by 7 bases, and 11 bases separated the two germline ends. The CDR3 protein is CASSLMWRNEQFF. The CDR3 nucleotides are TGTGCCAGCAGCCTGATGTGGAGAAATGAGCAGTTCTTC.

A remark on this clonotype: With a much larger clone just one base away, this may be a read error. The chain links TRBV29-1 to TRBJ2-1; D is perhaps TRBD2 (5 bases). CDR3 size: 14 residues. V was clipped by 7 bases and J by 6 bases, with 19 bases between them. The V gene's germline CDR1 is SQVTM and CDR2 ANQGSEA. CDR3 loop: CSAGRLPEGNEQFF. CDR3 bases: TGCAGCGCTGGTCGACTCCCAGAGGGCAATGAGCAGTTCTTC.

To note about this clonotype: The junction departs from the called germline gene at one end, perhaps through a read error. The chain couples TRBV5-5 to TRBJ2-6, with 8 bases aligning to TRBD1. The CDR3 has 20 amino acids. Germline assignment: CDR1 SGHKS and CDR2 YYEKEE (reference sequence). CDR3 sequence: CASSSYRGQGQHSGANVRTF. The CDR3 DNA is TGTGCCAGCAGCTCATATCGTGGACAGGGCCAACACTCTGGGGCCAACGTCCGGACTTTC.

This clonotype was detected a few times. The chain combines TRBV6-1 with TRBJ1-2, with TRBD1 as a possible D gene (6 bases). Germline lookup yields CDR1 MNHNS and CDR2 SASEGT. CDR3 length equals 13 residues. Trimming stripped 6 bases from V and 8 bases from J, with 16 bases between. DNA for the CDR3: TGTGCCAGCAGGATAAGAAAGGGGGGCGGCTACACCTTC. It codes for CASRIRKGGGYTF.

This clonotype was seen a few times. This sequence joins TRBV6-6 and TRBJ2-7; 7 bases fit TRBD1. V trimming: 6 bases; J trimming: 2 bases; junction bases outside the gene matches: 7. Germline values: CDR1 MNHNY, CDR2 SVGAGI (reference sequence). The CDR3 sequence is 14 residues long. As DNA, the CDR3 is TGTGCCAGCAGGACCACAGGGGTAGCCTACGAGCAGTACTTC. Protein sequence: CASRTTGVAYEQYF.

The chain combines TRBV29-1 with TRBJ2-2, with a weak D call TRBD2 (7 bases). Trimming cost V 0 bases and J 5 bases, with 19 bases left between them. This CDR3 region has 17 residues. Germline V gene lookup returns CDR1 SQVTM and CDR2 ANQGSEA. CDR3 DNA sequence: TGCAGCGTTGAAGATCGTGGGGCGGGGGCGAGGACCGGGGAGCTGTTTTTT. Its translation is CSVEDRGAGARTGELFF.

This clonotype was observed a handful of times. The chain couples TRBV10-1 to TRBJ2-1, with TRBD1 matching 7 bases. Losses at the gene ends were 4 bases for V and 8 bases for J; bases not matched to a gene: 5. CDR1 and CDR2 from the germline V gene are WNHNN and SYGVQD (reference sequence). The CDR3 is made up of 13 amino acids. As DNA, the CDR3 is TGCGCCAGCAGTGTCGCAGGGGGTGATGAGCAGTTCTTC. Translation: CASSVAGGDEQFF.

Points on this clonotype: This may be a read error, as it is one base from a much larger clone. This chain joins TRBV12-3 or TRBV12-4 and TRBJ1-2, with TRBD1 identical over 8 bases. The CDR3 consists of 13 residues. The CDR3 loop is CARSLQDRGGYTF. As DNA, the CDR3 is TGTGCCCGCAGTCTCCAAGACAGGGGAGGCTACACCTTC.